The 9 T cell receptor beta chains reported below all come from one sample, sequenced in a study of blood T cell repertoires in COVID-19. The table came from immunoSEQ multiplex PCR; TCRdb's copy has only in-frame clones and leaves some out. The sample includes about 75,000 clones, 88% of them seen just once. The sequencing sample was made of peripheral blood. The source is a human donor in a cohort sampled during active COVID-19.

This chain links TRBV18 with TRBJ1-6, with D unresolved. V was shortened by 6 bases and J by 15 bases, with 27 bases between the two germline ends. This CDR3 region has 16 residues. Looked up from germline, CDR1 is KGHSH and CDR2 is LQKENI. This chain's CDR3 is CASSLLDGVLGPSLHF. The DNA of the CDR3 is TGTGCCAGCTCTCTCCTGGACGGGGTGCTCGGGCCGAGCCTCCACTTT.

The rearrangement joins TRBV12-3 or TRBV12-4 to TRBJ2-7, with TRBD2 identical over 8 bases. The CDR3 length is 13 residues. Germline trimming cut 5 bases from V and 6 bases from J; bases unmatched to any gene: 6. The CDR3 DNA sequence: TGTGCCAGCAGTATACACGGGAGGGGCGAGCAGTACTTC. Translated, it gives CASSIHGRGEQYF.

The chain is built from TRBV3-1 (or the pseudogene TRBV3-2) and TRBJ2-7, with TRBD2 matching over 7 bases. The V and J ends lost 1 base and 9 bases, in that order; junction bases with no gene match: 15. The germline gives CDR1 LGHDT, CDR2 YNNKEL (reference sequence). This CDR3 spans 16 amino acids. Here the CDR3 reads CASSQVEPRFGGGQYF. CDR3 nucleotides: TGTGCCAGCAGCCAAGTGGAACCGCGCTTTGGGGGGGGGCAGTACTTC.

V gene TRBV4-1 combines with J gene TRBJ1-1; no definite D call. Trimming removed 0 bases from V and 1 base from J, with 3 bases in between. Germline V gene sequence: CDR1 MGHRA, CDR2 YSYEKL. The CDR3 sequence is 13 residues long. CDR3 amino acids: CASSQDRNTEAFF. The DNA for the CDR3 is TGCGCCAGCAGCCAAGACAGGAACACTGAAGCTTTCTTT.

The chain couples TRBV6-5 to TRBJ1-1, with 7 bases matching TRBD1. Germline loops: CDR1 MNHEY, CDR2 SVGAGI. Trimming at V came to 5 bases and at J to 5 bases, leaving 5 bases not matched to a gene. This CDR3 contains 13 residues. The CDR3 DNA reads as TGTGCCAGCAGTACCCCAGGGGGGACTGAAGCTTTCTTT. Protein: CASSTPGGTEAFF.

The V gene is TRBV18, the J gene TRBJ2-5; 8 bases align to TRBD1. The CDR3 length is 16 residues. Losses at the gene ends were 3 bases for V and 1 base for J; bases not matched to a gene: 7. Germline loops: CDR1 KGHSH, CDR2 LQKENI. Written as DNA, the CDR3 is TGTGCCAGCTCACCGCGTTCCGGACAGGGCCAAGAGACCCAGTACTTC. Protein product: CASSPRSGQGQETQYF.

The V call is TRBV2, the J call TRBJ2-1; TRBD2 agrees at 9 bases. Germline trimming cut 5 bases from V and 0 bases from J; bases unmatched to any gene: 5. The germline gives CDR1 SNHLY, CDR2 FYNNEI. There are 16 residues in the CDR3. CDR3 bases: TGTGCCAGCAGTCGGAGACTAGCGGACTCCTACAATGAGCAGTTCTTC. It yields the protein CASSRRLADSYNEQFF.

The V gene is TRBV9, the J gene TRBJ1-1; D is undetermined. The CDR3 consists of 14 residues. CDR1 and CDR2 from the germline V gene are SGDLS and YYNGEE. Trimming cost V 1 base and J 2 bases, with 9 bases left between them. In DNA, the CDR3 is TGTGCCAGCAGCGTAAACAGTTATAACACTGAAGCTTTCTTT. This sequence encodes CASSVNSYNTEAFF.

This chain connects TRBV5-1 to TRBJ2-5; D may be TRBD2 (7 bases). Germline V gives CDR1 SGHRS, CDR2 YFSETQ. The CDR3 is 14 residues long. The V end lost 0 bases, the J end lost 5 bases, and 11 bases lay between the germline ends. The CDR3 loop reads CASSLVGGLETQYF. Here the CDR3 DNA reads TGCGCCAGCAGCTTGGTCGGGGGGCTGGAGACCCAGTACTTC.